This TCR beta chain is from a study of Tregs in tolerant kidney transplant recipients (dated by TCRdb to the late 2010s). At the level of the whole study: TCRbeta sequencing was used in the study to identify donor-specific regulatory T cells before combined kidney and bone marrow transplantation, and the identified cells were then tracked after transplant. TCRbeta repertoire sequencing was used in a few healthy controls to compare several ways of expanding Tregs specific for an allogeneic donor.

As for this clone: The specificity of this receptor is unknown. There are no base qualities to consult, and no much larger clone falls within one base. Other DNA sequences in this sample translate to the same CDR3.

What the study reported, not specific to this receptor: The most biologically relevant and donor-specific TCRbeta repertoire appeared to be identified by expanding Tregs with activated donor B cells. The study was limited by small patient numbers, and the findings need validation in larger populations and under other immunosuppression protocols. Biological reproducibility was not examined directly, but technical replication error appeared to be minimal.

Genomic DNA was extracted from sorted cells with the QIAGEN DNeasy Blood and Tissue Kit for TCRbeta CDR3 sequencing. High-throughput TCRbeta CDR3 sequencing was carried out commercially through immunoSEQ, with PCR amplification with bias correction and internal controls included. Per the source publication's procedure: Unique productive TCRbeta sequences were defined by CDR3 nucleotide sequence when primers matched and otherwise by CDR3 amino acid sequence together with Vbeta and Jbeta genes. As a correction for sorting error, sequences shared between sorted populations at a frequency ratio of 2:1 or less were discarded, and the remaining shared sequences were assigned to the higher population. A sequence counted as donor-reactive if, in CFSE-low cells, the sequence had a frequency of at least 0.01% and was expanded at least 5-fold compared with unstimulated cells. Repertoire divergence was quantified by Jensen-Shannon divergence calculated from the top 100 TCRbeta sequences ranked by frequency. For samples with multiple sequencing runs, sorting error was corrected in each run separately before the runs were combined. TCRdb took this table from immuneACCESS and kept in-frame rearrangements with V and J called. Such tables lack part of the clones; where checked against another copy, unresolved V genes explain under half of the gap, and the rest is unexplained. V and J calls and clone size are given by that table; D and trimming were obtained from the DNA. This sample is represented by some 240,000 clones; 80% to 85% of them were singletons. Around 0.6% of the sample lies in the top ten.

Unstimulated Tregs (CD4+CD25+CD127-), CD4+ non-Tregs (CD4+CD25-), CD4 and CD8 cells were FACS-sorted from thawed PBMCs. Blood from healthy controls was obtained either as purchased buffy coats or from healthy volunteers. Healthy control blood was processed to PBMCs by Ficoll density gradient and cryopreserved, and patient PBMCs were collected before and after transplant. Sequences were obtained from CD4+ T cells from blood. This receptor was taken from a human donor in good health.

The CDR3 region reads CASSLAQITDTQYF. The sequence in DNA is TGCGCCAGCAGCTTGGCCCAAATCACAGATACGCAGTATTTT. The chain uses TRBV5-1 and TRBJ2-3, with no D gene named confidently. There are 14 amino acids in the CDR3, from cysteine to phenylalanine inclusive. Only the CDR3 DNA is retained, 42 bases long and in frame from the first base. Taken from the germline V gene, the CDR1 and CDR2 loops are SGHRS and YFSETQ. V drops 0 bases and J drops 2 bases, leaving 7 bases in between.